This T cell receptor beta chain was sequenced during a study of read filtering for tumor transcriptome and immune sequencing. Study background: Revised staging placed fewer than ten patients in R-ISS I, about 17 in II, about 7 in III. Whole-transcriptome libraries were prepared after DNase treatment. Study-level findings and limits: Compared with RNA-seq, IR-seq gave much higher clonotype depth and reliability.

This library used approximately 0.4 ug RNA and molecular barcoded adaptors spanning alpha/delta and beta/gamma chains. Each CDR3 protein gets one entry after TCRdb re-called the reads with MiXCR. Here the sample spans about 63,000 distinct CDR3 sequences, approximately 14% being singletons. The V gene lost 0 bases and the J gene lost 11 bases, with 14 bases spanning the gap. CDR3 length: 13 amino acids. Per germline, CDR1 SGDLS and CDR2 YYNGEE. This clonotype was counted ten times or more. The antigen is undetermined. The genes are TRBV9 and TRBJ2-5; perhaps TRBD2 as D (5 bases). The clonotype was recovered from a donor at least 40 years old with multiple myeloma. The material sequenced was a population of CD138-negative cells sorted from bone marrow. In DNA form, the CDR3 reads TGTGCCAGCAGCGTAGACAGCCCGGGGATTCAGTACTTC. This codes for CASSVDSPGIQYF.